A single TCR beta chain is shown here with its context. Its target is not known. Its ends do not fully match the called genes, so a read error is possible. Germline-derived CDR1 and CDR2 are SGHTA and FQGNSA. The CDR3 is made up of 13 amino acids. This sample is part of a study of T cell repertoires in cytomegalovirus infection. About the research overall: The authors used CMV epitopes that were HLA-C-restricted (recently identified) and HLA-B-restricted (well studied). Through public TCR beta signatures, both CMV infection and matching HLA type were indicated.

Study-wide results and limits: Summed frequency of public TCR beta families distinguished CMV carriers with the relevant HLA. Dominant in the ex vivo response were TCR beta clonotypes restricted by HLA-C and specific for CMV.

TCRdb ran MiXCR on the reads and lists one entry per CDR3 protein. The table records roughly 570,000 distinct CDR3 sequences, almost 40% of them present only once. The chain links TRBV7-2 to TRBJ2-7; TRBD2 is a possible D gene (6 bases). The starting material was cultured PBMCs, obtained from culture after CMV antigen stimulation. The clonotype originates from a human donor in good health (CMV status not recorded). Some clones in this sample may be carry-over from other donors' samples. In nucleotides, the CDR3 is TGTGCCAGCGGCTTAGGGCCTCGGTCGGAGGGGTACTTC. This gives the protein CASGLGPRSEGYF.